This entry lists 5 T cell receptor beta chains sequenced from one sample in a study of blood T cell repertoires in COVID-19. Libraries were prepared by immunoSEQ multiplex PCR; TCRdb keeps only in-frame clonotypes and omits some of them. Among about 110,000 clones, about 88% were seen once, and the ten largest hold over 1.2%. Source material: peripheral blood. All receptors derive from a man aged 35 to 55 with acute or convalescent COVID-19.

The J gene is TRBJ2-1, the V gene TRBV4-1, with D uncertain. The V gene lost 0 bases and the J gene lost 9 bases, with 15 bases spanning the gap. CDR3 length equals 15 residues. Germline V gene sequence: CDR1 MGHRA, CDR2 YSYEKL. The CDR3 region is CASSQDPRVAAEQFF. The CDR3 DNA is TGCGCCAGCAGCCAAGATCCCCGAGTTGCGGCTGAGCAGTTCTTC.

This clone was detected a few times. The chain is built from TRBV29-1 and TRBJ2-7; D is uncertain. Trimming removed 4 bases from V and 3 bases from J, with 10 bases in between. Germline V gives CDR1 SQVTM, CDR2 ANQGSEA. The CDR3 length is 12 residues. The CDR3 region is CSVANLGYEQYF. As DNA, the CDR3 is TGCAGCGTTGCAAACCTCGGCTACGAGCAGTACTTC.

V gene TRBV4-3 combines with J gene TRBJ2-3, with a tentative D call TRBD2 (6 bases). Germline V gene lookup returns CDR1 LGHNA and CDR2 YSLEER. The CDR3 totals 17 residues. V was trimmed by 4 bases and J by 2 bases, leaving 19 bases between them. The CDR3 sequence: CASSPGGAGRHTDTQYF. The CDR3, as DNA: TGCGCCAGCAGCCCAGGAGGGGCGGGACGGCACACAGATACGCAGTATTTT.

This clone was seen a handful of times. V and J are TRBV7-9 and TRBJ1-5; 7 bases map to TRBD1. V shed 1 base and J 7 bases; nucleotides not matched to a gene: 4. The germline CDR1 and CDR2 sequences are SEHNR and FQNEAQ (reference sequence). The length of the CDR3 is 14 residues. This chain's CDR3 is CASSLGQGKQPQHF. The CDR3, as DNA: TGTGCCAGCAGCTTAGGACAGGGAAAACAGCCCCAGCATTTT.

The gene calls are TRBV28 and TRBJ1-5; D may be TRBD1 (5 bases). The germline gives CDR1 MDHEN, CDR2 SYDVKM. Trimming removed 3 bases at V and 2 bases at J, with 11 bases between. The CDR3 runs 15 residues. The CDR3 spells CASSFLAGRNQPQHF. Written as DNA, the CDR3 is TGTGCCAGCAGTTTTTTAGCGGGGCGCAATCAGCCCCAGCATTTT.